This T cell receptor (beta chain) was recorded in a study of blood T cell repertoires in COVID-19. Looking at the study overall: Samples representing acute and convalescent COVID-19 were sourced from the United States, Italy and Spain.

Some clones are missing from TCRdb's copy, which holds only in-frame ones; the method was immunoSEQ multiplex PCR. The top ten clones hold roughly a sixth of a sample with about 74,000 clones, around 78% of them seen once. This clone was observed a few times. The CDR3 length is 15 residues. Germline CDR1 GTSNPN, CDR2 SVGIG (reference sequence). Trimming pared 3 bases from V and 0 bases from J, leaving 12 bases between. Sequencing used peripheral blood. This TCR derives from a human donor in a cohort sampled during active COVID-19. The chain recombines TRBV30 with TRBJ1-3, with a tentative D call TRBD1 (5 bases). The CDR3 protein is CAWSVGGTSGNTIYF. CDR3 sequence (DNA): TGTGCCTGGAGCGTTGGGGGGACCTCTGGAAACACCATATATTTT.